The present T cell receptor (beta chain) was sequenced within a study of CD8+CD57+ T cells in acquired aplastic anemia. On the study more broadly: The average for DNA from sorted CD4+ and CD8+ cells was roughly 3 ug.

It was patients with CD8+CD57+ cell expansion by flow cytometry who were chosen for sequencing. Germline CDR1 and CDR2: SGHRS and YFSETQ. V lost 0 bases, J lost 2 bases, and 11 bases lay in between. The CDR3 runs to 15 residues. This clonotype has a count of ten or more. Its specificity is not known. Study-wide findings and caveats: Patients had under 30 CD8+ CDR3 sequences in common with controls (the shared set).

Genomic DNA, the template, was used for profiling of the TCR beta VDJ and CDR3. TCRdb reanalysed the reads using MiXCR and keeps one entry per CDR3 protein. This sample carries 200,000 or so distinct CDR3 sequences, less than 60% of them seen once, and the ten largest clones take approximately 20%. The sequence derives from a human donor with aplastic anemia. V gene TRBV5-1 combines with J gene TRBJ2-5, with D tentatively TRBD1 (6 bases). The source material was sorted CD4+, CD8+, or CD8+CD57+ T cells (not recorded which) from PBMCs. CDR3 loop: CASSLEDSFQETQYF. The CDR3 DNA reads TGCGCCAGCAGCTTGGAGGACAGTTTTCAAGAGACCCAGTACTTC.